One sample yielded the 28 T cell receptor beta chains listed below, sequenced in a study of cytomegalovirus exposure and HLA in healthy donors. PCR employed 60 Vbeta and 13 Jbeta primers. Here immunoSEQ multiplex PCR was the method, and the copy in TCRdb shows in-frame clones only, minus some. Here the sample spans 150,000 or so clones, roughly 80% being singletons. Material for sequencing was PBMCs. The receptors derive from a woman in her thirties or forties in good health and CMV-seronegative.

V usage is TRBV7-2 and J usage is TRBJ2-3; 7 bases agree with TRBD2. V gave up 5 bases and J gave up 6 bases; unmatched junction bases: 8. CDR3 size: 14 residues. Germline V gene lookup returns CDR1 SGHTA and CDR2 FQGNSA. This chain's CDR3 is CASSPGLVWDTQYF. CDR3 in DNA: TGTGCCAGCAGCCCAGGACTAGTCTGGGATACGCAGTATTTT.

The CDR3 protein is CASSPPSAAYQETQYF. As DNA, the CDR3 is TGTGCCAGCTCACCACCGTCTGCGGCGTACCAAGAGACCCAGTACTTC. This rearrangement joins TRBV18 to TRBJ2-5; D remains unclear. This CDR3 has 16 residues. V lost 0 bases, J lost 0 bases, and 11 bases lay in between. CDR1 is KGHSH and CDR2 is LQKENI in the germline V gene. Complete variable domain (other parts from reference TRBV18 and TRBJ2-5): NAGVMQNPRHLVRRRGQEARLRCSPMKGHSHVYWYRQLPEEGLKFMVYLQKENIIDESGMPKERFSAEFPKEGPSILRIQQVVRGDSAAYFCASSPPSAAYQETQYFGPGTRLLVL.

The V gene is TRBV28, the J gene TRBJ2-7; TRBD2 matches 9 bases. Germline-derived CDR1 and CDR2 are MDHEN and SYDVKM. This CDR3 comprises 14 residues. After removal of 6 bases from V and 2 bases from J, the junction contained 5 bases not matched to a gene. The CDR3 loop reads CASSRGGGTYEQYF. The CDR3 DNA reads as TGTGCCAGCAGCCGCGGGGGGGGGACCTACGAGCAGTACTTC.

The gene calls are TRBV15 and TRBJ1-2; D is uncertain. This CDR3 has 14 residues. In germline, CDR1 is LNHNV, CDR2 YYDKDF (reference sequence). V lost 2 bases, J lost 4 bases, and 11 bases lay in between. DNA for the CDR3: TGTGCCACCAGCAGACCCGACAAGTTCTATGGCTACACCTTC. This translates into CATSRPDKFYGYTF.

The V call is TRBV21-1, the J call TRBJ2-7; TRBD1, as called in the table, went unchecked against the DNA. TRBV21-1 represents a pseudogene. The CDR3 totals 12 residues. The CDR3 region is CAGFPQDYEQYF. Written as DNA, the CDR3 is TGTGCCGGGTTCCCACAGGACTACGAGCAGTACTTC.

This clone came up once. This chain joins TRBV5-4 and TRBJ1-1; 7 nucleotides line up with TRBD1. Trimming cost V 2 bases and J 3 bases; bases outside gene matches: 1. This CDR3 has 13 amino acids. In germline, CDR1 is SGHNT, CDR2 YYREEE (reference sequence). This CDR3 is CASSLTGDTEAFF. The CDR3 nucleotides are TGTGCCAGCAGCTTAACAGGGGACACTGAAGCTTTCTTT. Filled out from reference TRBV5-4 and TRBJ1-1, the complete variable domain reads ETGVTQSPTHLIKTRGQQVTLRCSSQSGHNTVSWYQQALGQGPQFIFQYYREEENGRGNFPPRFSGLQFPNYSSELNVNALELDDSALYLCASSLTGDTEAFFGQGTRLTVV.

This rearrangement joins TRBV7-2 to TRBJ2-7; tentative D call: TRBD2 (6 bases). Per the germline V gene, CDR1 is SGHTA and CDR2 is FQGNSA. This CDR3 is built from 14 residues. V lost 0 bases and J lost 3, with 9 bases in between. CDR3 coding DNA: TGTGCCAGCAGCTTAGCAGGGAGGAACTACGAGCAGTACTTC. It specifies CASSLAGRNYEQYF.

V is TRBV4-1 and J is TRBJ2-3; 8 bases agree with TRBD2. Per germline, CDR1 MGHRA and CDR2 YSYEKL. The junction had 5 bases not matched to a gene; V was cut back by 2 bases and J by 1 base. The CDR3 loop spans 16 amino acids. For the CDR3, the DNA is TGCGCCAGCAGCCAACGGGCAGCGGGGGGCACAGATACGCAGTATTTT. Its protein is CASSQRAAGGTDTQYF.

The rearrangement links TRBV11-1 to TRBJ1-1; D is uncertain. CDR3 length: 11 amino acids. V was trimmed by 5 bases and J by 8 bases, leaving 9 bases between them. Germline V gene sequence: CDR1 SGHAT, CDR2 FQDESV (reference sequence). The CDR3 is CASSDYEEAFF. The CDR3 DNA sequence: TGTGCCAGCAGCGACTACGAGGAAGCTTTCTTT.

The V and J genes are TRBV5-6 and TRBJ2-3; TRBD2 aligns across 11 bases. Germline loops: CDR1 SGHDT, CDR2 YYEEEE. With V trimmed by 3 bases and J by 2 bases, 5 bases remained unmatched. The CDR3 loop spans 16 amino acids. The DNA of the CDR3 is TGTGCCAGCAGCTCACTAGCGGGGGTGATCACAGATACGCAGTATTTT. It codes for CASSSLAGVITDTQYF.

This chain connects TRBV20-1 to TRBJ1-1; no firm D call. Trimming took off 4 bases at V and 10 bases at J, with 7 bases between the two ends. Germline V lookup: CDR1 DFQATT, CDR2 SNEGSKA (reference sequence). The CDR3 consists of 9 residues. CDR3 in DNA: TGCAGTGCTACCGGTGGAGCTTTCTTT. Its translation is CSATGGAFF.

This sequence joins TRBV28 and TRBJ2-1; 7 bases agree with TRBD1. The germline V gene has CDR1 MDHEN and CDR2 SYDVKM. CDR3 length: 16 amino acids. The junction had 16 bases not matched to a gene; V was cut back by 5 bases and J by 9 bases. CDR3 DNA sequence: TGTGCCAGCAGTGTCGCCACAGGGGAAAAGTGGGGTGAGCAGTTCTTC. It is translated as CASSVATGEKWGEQFF.

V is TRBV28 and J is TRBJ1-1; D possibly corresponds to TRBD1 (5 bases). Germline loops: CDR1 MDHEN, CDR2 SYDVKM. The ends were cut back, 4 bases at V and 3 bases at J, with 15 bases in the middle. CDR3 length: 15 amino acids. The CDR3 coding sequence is TGTGCCAGCAGTTCCCCTCACGGGGGGGACACTGAAGCTTTCTTT. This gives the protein CASSSPHGGDTEAFF.

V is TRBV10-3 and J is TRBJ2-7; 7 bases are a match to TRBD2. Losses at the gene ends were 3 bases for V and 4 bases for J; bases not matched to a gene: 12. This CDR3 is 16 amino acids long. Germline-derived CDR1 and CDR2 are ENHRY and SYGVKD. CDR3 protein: CAISERDYHGIYEQYF. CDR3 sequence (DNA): TGTGCCATCAGTGAACGGGACTACCACGGGATTTACGAGCAGTACTTC.

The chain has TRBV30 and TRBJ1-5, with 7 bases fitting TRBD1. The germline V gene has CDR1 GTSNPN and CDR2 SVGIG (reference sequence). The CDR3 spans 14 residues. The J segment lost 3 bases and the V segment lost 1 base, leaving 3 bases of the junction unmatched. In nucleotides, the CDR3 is TGTGCCTGGAGTGAGGGGGCCTTCAATCAGCCCCAGCATTTT. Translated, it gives CAWSEGAFNQPQHF.

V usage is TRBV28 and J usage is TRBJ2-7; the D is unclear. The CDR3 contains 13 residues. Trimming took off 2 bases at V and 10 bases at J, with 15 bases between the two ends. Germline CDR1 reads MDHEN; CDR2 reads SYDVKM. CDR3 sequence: CASSLIPQTEQYF. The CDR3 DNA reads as TGTGCCAGCAGTTTAATTCCACAGACGGAACAGTACTTC.

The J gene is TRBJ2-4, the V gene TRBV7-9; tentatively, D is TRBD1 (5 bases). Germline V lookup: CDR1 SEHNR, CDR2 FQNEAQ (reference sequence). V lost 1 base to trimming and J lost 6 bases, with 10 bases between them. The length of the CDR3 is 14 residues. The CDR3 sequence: CASSLVKDTNIQYF. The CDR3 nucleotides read TGTGCCAGCAGCTTAGTTAAGGACACAAACATTCAGTACTTC.

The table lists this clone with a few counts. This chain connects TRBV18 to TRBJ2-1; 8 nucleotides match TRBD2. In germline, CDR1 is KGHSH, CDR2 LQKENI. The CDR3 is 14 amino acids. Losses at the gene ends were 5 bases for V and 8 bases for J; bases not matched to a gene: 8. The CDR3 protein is CASSSGSRTDEQFF. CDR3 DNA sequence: TGTGCCAGCTCAAGCGGGAGTAGAACCGATGAGCAGTTCTTC.

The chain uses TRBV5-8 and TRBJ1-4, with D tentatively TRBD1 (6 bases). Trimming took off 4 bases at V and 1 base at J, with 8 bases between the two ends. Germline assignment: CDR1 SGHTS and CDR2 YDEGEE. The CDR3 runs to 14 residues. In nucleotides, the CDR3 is TGTGCCAGCAGCAAGGGGGAAACTAATGAAAAACTGTTTTTT. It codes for CASSKGETNEKLFF.

DNA of the CDR3: TGTGCCAGCAGCGTAGGGTACGGGGGGGCCACAGATACGCAGTATTTT. As protein: CASSVGYGGATDTQYF. The J gene is TRBJ2-3, the V gene TRBV9; TRBD2 matches at 8 bases. The CDR3 totals 16 residues. Germline CDR1 and CDR2: SGDLS and YYNGEE. Trimming removed 0 bases from V and 2 bases from J; junction bases left unmatched: 5.

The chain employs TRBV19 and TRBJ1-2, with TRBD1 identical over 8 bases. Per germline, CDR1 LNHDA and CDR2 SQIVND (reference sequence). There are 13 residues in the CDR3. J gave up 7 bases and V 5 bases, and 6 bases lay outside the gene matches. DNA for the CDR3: TGTGCCAGTAGTCCAGGGGGCATTCGTGGCTACACCTTC. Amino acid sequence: CASSPGGIRGYTF.

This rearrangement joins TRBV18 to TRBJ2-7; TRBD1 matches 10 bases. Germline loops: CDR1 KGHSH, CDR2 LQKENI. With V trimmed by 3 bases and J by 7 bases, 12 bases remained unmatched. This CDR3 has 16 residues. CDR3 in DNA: TGTGCCAGCTCACCCCCGGGACAGGGGACTGCGGGGGAGCAGTACTTC. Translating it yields CASSPPGQGTAGEQYF.

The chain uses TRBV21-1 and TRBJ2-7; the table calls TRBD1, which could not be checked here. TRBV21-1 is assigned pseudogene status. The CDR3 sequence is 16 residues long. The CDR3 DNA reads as TGTGCCAGCAGCCCTGAACAGGAACTACTACCCTACGAGCAGTACTTC. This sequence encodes CASSPEQELLPYEQYF.

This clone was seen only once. DNA for the CDR3: TGTGCCAGCAGCTTGGGGGCTCGGGAGCAGTACTTC. Translation gives CASSLGAREQYF. The gene calls are TRBV5-4 and TRBJ2-7; D gene uncertain. Per germline, CDR1 SGHNT and CDR2 YYREEE (reference sequence). The CDR3 runs to 12 residues. Trimming took off 0 bases at V and 7 bases at J, with 8 bases between the two ends.

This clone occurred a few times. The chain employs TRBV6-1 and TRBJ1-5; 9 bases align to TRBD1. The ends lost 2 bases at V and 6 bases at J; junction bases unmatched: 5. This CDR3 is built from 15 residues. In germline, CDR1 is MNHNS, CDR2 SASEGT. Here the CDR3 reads CASSETGGAGQPQHF. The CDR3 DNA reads TGTGCCAGCAGTGAAACAGGGGGCGCGGGTCAGCCCCAGCATTTT.

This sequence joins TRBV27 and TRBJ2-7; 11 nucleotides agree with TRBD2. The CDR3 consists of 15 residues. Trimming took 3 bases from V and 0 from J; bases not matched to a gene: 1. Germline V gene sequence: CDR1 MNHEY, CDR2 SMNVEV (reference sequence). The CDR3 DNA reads TGTGCCAGCAGTTTTAGCGGGGGGGACTCCTACGAGCAGTACTTC. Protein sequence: CASSFSGGDSYEQYF.

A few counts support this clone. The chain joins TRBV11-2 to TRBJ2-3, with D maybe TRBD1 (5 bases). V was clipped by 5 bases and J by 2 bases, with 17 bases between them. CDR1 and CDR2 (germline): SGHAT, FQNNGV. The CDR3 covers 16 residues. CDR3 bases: TGTGCCAGCAGCCCTGGGATCCAGGGTGTCACAGATACGCAGTATTTT. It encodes CASSPGIQGVTDTQYF.

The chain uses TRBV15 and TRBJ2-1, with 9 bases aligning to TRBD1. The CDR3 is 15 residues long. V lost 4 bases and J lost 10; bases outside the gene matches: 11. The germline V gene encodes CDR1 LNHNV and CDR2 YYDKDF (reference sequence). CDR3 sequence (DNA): TGTGCCACCAGCAAAAGTAGGACAGGGGATGTCGAGCAGTTCTTC. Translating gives CATSKSRTGDVEQFF.